This TCR beta chain was sequenced in a study of shared clonotypes between healthy human individuals (dated by TCRdb to 2018 to 2021). For context, the study as a whole: A few men and a couple of women, aged 18 to 49 years, made up the cohort. For each donor, CD4 naive and CD4 memory were each given three plates, CD8 naive was given two plates, and CD8 memory was given one plate. To estimate repertoire size and how much clonotypes are shared between individuals, the study performed deep sequencing of blood TCR repertoires from 4 to 6 healthy adults. Different laboratories and diverse techniques were used to prepare libraries and sequence TCR repertoires, to increase sequencing depth and limit assay-specific biases. Leukapheresis yielded between about 0.85 and 9.5 billion PBMCs per donor.

Details on this clone: Its antigen remains unidentified. Base-call qualities are not available, and no considerably larger clone is one nucleotide away.

TCR CDR3 regions were amplified from genomic DNA by multiplex PCR using the deep immunoSEQ assay. For each cell subset, the extracted genomic DNA was distributed evenly across all wells of several immunoSEQ 96-well plates, and each plate served as one replicate. For sorted subsets, each replicate PCR was loaded with approximately 190 ng genomic DNA, equivalent to about 33,000 T cell genomes. The purified libraries were quantified using a Qubit 3.0 fluorometer, sized with a Bioanalyzer 2100, and then quantified again using the KAPA Library Quantification kit. Every immunoSEQ 96-well plate was sequenced on a separate single-read 150-cycle Illumina NextSeq 550 flow cell. In the source study's methods: Because the immunoSEQ output included only junctional sequences and no quality scores, the filtering could not be the same as the filtering used for full-length reads. To assign V/J genes and CDR3, sequences were annotated against IMGT germline references using PyIR, a Python wrapper for IgBLAST v1.9. Reads were filtered out if the reads had weak V/J assignments (E-value above 1e-6), no CDR3, stop codons, out-of-frame junctions, or ambiguous translated residues. A V3J clonotype was defined by an identical inferred V gene, J gene, and CDR3 amino acid sequence. Percentage overlap between repertoires was calculated by dividing the number of shared unique clonotypes by the size of the smaller repertoire. RTK rarefaction, the Chao1 estimator, and Recon v2.1 estimates of unobserved clonotypes were used to assess repertoire richness. Generation probabilities for all TCRbeta clonotypes obtained by the gDNA method from a handful of donors were computed using OLGA. TCRdb stores this immuneACCESS table with in-frame sequences only. Part of the clones is absent; in the studies checked, under half of the shortfall reflects unresolved V genes, and no reason is known for the rest. V, J and clone size derive from that table, while D and trimming were established from the DNA sequence. Recorded for this sample are 800,000 or so clones; roughly 96% of them occurred a single time. The top ten constitute around 0.21% of the sample.

CD8 naive samples consisted of CD45RO-negative cells that were positively selected for CCR7, yielding a CD45RA+CCR7+ population without TemRA cells. The donors were healthy, HIV-negative adults with no recently reported acute infections or vaccinations. Every donor was a Caucasian adult living in Nashville, Tennessee, USA. After blood collection by leukapheresis, PBMCs were isolated using Ficoll-Histopaque density gradient centrifugation and then cryopreserved in the vapor phase of liquid nitrogen. Analytical flow cytometry was used to check the purity and quantity of each magnetically sorted T cell population. Genomic DNA was isolated from every sorted fraction and measured by UV absorbance on a Nanodrop 2000c. On the study overall, not on this receptor specifically: When a few donors were compared, the shared fraction of clonotypes was about 5% for naive CD4, 3.5% to 4% for naive CD8, 2% to 2.5% for memory CD4, and 0.4% for memory CD8. Compared with non-shared clonotypes, clonotypes shared by all four sorted-subset donors had higher generation probabilities. Sampling was limited to blood, and TCR repertoires in tissue likely differ from TCR repertoires in blood. Even with the large sequencing depth, rarefaction of the sorted-subset datasets indicated that sequencing was incomplete. Based on pairwise subsampling, the degree of clonotype sharing among donors was expected to be affected by sequencing depth. Because the study included only a small number of donors, the genetic and exposure-history diversity represented was limited. Larger estimated clonotype richness was generally found for naive subsets than for memory subsets.

The material sequenced was naive CD8+ T cells sorted from blood. In the paper's terms, the cell subset or site label means: CD45RA+CCR7+. The TCR sequence derives from a man between 25 and 39 years old in good health.

The DNA is as follows: TGCGCCAGCAGCTCTCGTCGCTGGAGTCTAGCGGGAGGTGATGAGACCCAGTACTTC. Translation gives CASSSRRWSLAGGDETQYF. The chain links TRBV5-1 with TRBJ2-5, with 11 bases in between that match TRBD2. Relative to germline, V is missing 3 bases and J is missing 5 bases, with 18 bases of the junction outside any gene match. CDR1 and CDR2, looked up from the germline V gene, are SGHRS and YFSETQ. Taken from cysteine to phenylalanine, the CDR3 has 19 residues. The sequence is cut down to CDR3 DNA, 57 bases in frame from base 1. Here the CDR3 is joined to the reference TRBV5-1 and TRBJ2-5 genes, and the full variable domain is: KAGVTQTPRYLIKTRGQQVTLSCSPISGHRSVSWYQQTPGQGLQFLFEYFSETQRNKGNFPGRFSGRQFSNSRSEMNVSTLELGDSALYLCASSSRRWSLAGGDETQYFGPGTRLLVL.